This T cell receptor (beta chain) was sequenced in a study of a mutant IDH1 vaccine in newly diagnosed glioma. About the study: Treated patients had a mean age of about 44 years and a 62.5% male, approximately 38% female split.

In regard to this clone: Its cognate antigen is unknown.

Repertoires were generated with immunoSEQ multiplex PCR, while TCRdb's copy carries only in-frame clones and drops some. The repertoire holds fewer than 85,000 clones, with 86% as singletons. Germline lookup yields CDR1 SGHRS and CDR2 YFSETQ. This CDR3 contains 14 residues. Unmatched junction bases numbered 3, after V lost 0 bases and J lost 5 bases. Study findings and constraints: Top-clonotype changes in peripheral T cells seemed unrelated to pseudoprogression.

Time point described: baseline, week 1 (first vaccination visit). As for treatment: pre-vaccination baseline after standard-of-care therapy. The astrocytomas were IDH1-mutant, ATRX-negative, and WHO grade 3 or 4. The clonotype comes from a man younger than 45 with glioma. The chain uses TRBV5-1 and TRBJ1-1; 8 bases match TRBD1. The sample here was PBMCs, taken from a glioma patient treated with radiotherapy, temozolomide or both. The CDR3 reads CASSLDRGRTEAFF. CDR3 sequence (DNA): TGCGCCAGCAGCTTGGACAGGGGGAGGACTGAAGCTTTCTTT.